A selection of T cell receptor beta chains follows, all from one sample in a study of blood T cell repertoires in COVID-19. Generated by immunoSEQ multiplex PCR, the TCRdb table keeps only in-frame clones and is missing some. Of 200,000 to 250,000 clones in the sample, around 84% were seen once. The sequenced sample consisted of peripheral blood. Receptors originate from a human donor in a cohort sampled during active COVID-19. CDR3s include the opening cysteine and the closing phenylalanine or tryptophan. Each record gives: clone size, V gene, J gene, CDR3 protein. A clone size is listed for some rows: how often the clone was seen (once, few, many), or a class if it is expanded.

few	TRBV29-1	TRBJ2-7	CSGGQATYEQYF
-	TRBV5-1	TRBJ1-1	CASSLIPGGTEAFF
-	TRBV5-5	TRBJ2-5	CASSLDAGQETQYF
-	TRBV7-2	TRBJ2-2	CASSLDTGSNTGELFF
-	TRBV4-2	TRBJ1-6	CASSQERGVTYNSPLHF
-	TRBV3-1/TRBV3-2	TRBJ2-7	CASSQVGQSRYEQYF
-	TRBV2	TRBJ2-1	CASSEEASDNEQFF
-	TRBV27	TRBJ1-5	CASSLIGNQPQHF
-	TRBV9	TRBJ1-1	CASSPFRVGGGTEAFF
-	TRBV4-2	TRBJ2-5	CASSSGGFQETQYF
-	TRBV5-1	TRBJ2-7	CASSLGQGAYEQYF
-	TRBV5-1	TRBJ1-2	CASTPQTGYGYTF
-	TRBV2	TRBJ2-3	CASTRLANADTQYF
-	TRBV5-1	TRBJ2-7	CASSSGTGLFEQYF
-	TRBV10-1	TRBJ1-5	CASSEICLRRDRVLQPQHF
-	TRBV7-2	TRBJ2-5	CASSLLGRETQYF
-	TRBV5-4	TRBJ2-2	CASSPFASGGSRTGELFF
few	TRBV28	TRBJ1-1	CASSLWEAPGAEAFF
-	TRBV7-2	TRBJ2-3	CASSSPSSTGVLADTQYF
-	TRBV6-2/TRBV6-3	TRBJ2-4	CASSYEFAGQLAKNIQYF
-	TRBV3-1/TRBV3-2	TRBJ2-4	CASSAYRGLTKNIQYF
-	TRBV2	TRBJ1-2	CASSPNPRAGAYGYTF
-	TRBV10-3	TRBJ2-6	CAISERGLGANVLTF
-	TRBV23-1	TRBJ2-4	CASSQSDGQRTLAKNIQYF
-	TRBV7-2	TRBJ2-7	CASSLGAAGNSYEQYF
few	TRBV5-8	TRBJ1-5	CASSRKQGSNQPQHF
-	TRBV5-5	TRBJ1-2	CASSLSGLGYTF
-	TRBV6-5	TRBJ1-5	CASSSYRSYSNQPQHF
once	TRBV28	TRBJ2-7	CASRAGGLLGTYEQYF
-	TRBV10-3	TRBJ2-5	CAISNDGEETQYF
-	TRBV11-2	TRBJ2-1	CASSYSESSYNEQFF
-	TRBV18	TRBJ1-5	CASSPRESQGIGQPQHF
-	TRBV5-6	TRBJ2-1	CASTSGTGTYNEQFF
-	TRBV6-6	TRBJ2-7	CASSYGSGGEQYF
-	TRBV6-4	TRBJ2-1	CASSESVAGEWEQFF
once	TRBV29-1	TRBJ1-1	CSSTLVAEAFF
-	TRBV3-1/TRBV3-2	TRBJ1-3	CASSQAGRGSSGNTIYF
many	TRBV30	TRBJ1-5	CAWSGGEGQPQHF
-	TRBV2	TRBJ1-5	CASSEGGSAQHF
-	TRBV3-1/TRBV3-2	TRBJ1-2	CASSPPRRDSFGGGYTF
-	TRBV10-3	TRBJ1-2	CAISGLGGARDGYTF
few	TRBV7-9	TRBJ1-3	CASSRPGQGDGNTIYF
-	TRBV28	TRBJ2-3	CASSGGGPYTQYF
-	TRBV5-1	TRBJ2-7	CASSPGGRTTYEQYF
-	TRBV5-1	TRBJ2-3	CASHVTGPDTQYF
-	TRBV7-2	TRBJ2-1	CASSSGTSGGEQFF
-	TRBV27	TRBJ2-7	CASSLLGVDYEQYF
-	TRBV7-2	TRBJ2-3	CASSPGVGSSTDTQYF
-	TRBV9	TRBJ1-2	CASSVDRQGYTF
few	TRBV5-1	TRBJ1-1	CASSSQVENTEAFF
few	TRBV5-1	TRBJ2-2	CASTRQGDPTGELFF
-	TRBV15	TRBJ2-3	CATSRTSGGFQDTQYF
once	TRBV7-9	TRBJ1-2	CASSTYSNYGYTF